These T cell receptor beta chains were read from a single sample in a study of T cell changes during pregnancy in multiple sclerosis. Profiling relied on immunoSEQ multiplex PCR, and the TCRdb table lists in-frame clones only, not all of them. This table has 45,000 to 75,000 clones, around 93% appearing once. Material: peripheral blood, obtained in the first trimester of pregnancy. Source of these receptors: a female donor with multiple sclerosis, enrolled in a pregnancy study. Each CDR3 is given with its conserved first and last residue. The order of the fields is J gene, V gene, D gene, clone size, CDR3 protein, CDR3 DNA. A D gene is named only where the DNA matches it firmly. Rows may omit the clone size; those that give it use once, few, many or a size class.

>TRBJ2-2|TRBV5-1|.|.
CASSLVAGGTGELFF
TGCGCCAGCAGCTTGGTCGCTGGGGGGACCGGGGAGCTGTTTTTT
>TRBJ2-5|TRBV7-2|TRBD2|.
CASSLEGTRLAGSQETQYF
TGTGCCAGCAGCTTAGAGGGGACCCGACTAGCGGGGAGCCAAGAGACCCAGTACTTC
>TRBJ2-5|TRBV19|.|.
CASSGLSGTQYF
TGTGCCAGTAGCGGACTGTCGGGGACCCAGTACTTC
>TRBJ2-6|TRBV12-5|.|.
CASGGGASFSGANVLTF
TGTGCTAGTGGTGGGGGGGCCAGCTTCTCTGGGGCCAACGTCCTGACTTTC
>TRBJ1-2|TRBV7-9|.|.
CASSWTAAVYGYTF
TGTGCCAGCAGCTGGACAGCGGCTGTTTATGGCTACACCTTC
>TRBJ2-4|TRBV7-2|.|.
CASSLEAQGNIQYF
TGTGCCAGCAGCTTAGAGGCTCAGGGGAACATTCAGTACTTC
>TRBJ2-7|TRBV7-9|TRBD1|.
CASSLALQGANEQYF
TGTGCCAGCAGCTTAGCGCTACAGGGGGCTAACGAGCAGTACTTC
>TRBJ1-1|TRBV11-2|.|.
CASSSPVEYSRAFF
TGTGCCAGCAGCTCCCCTGTCGAATACAGTAGGGCTTTCTTT
>TRBJ1-1|TRBV4-1|.|.
CASSQFNDRPTVNPEAFF
TGCGCCAGCAGCCAGTTTAATGACAGGCCCACTGTAAACCCTGAAGCTTTCTTT
>TRBJ2-2|TRBV4-3|TRBD2|.
CASSQDVRQALAGRTGELFF
TGCGCCAGCAGCCAAGATGTGCGGCAGGCTCTAGCGGGGCGCACCGGGGAGCTGTTTTTT
>TRBJ1-1|TRBV6-5|.|once
CASSPRTEAFF
TGTGCCAGCAGTCCTCGGACTGAAGCTTTCTTT
>TRBJ2-1|TRBV7-9|TRBD2|few
CASSGSSGTSGEQFF
TGTGCCAGCAGCGGCTCTAGCGGGACCTCCGGTGAGCAGTTCTTC
>TRBJ1-1|TRBV4-1|.|.
CASSPVTGRMNTEAFF
TGCGCCAGCAGCCCCGTCACAGGGAGAATGAACACTGAAGCTTTCTTT
>TRBJ2-7|TRBV27|TRBD1|.
CASSSWDRGRKEQYF
TGTGCCAGCAGTTCTTGGGACAGGGGGAGGAAGGAGCAGTACTTC
>TRBJ1-1|TRBV7-8|TRBD1|.
CASSLAQGVNTEAFF
TGTGCCAGCAGCTTAGCGCAGGGGGTGAACACTGAAGCTTTCTTT
>TRBJ1-1|TRBV6-5|.|few
CASSSRGREAFF
TGTGCCAGCAGTAGCAGGGGTCGGGAAGCTTTCTTT
>TRBJ2-5|TRBV6-6|.|.
CASSQNSAGSRETQYF
TGTGCCAGCAGTCAAAATTCCGCAGGCTCCCGAGAGACCCAGTACTTC
>TRBJ2-2|TRBV7-2|.|.
CASSSGKDTTRRGGELFF
TGTGCCAGCAGCTCCGGAAAGGATACTACCCGACGAGGCGGGGAGCTGTTTTTT
>TRBJ1-1|TRBV7-9|TRBD1|.
CASSRGIWTGGTNTEAFF
TGTGCCAGCAGCCGGGGAATATGGACAGGGGGCACCAACACTGAAGCTTTCTTT
>TRBJ2-7|TRBV6-5|.|once
CASSYSQEGGAYEQYF
TGTGCCAGCAGTTACTCCCAGGAGGGCGGTGCCTACGAGCAGTACTTC
>TRBJ1-6|TRBV6-1|.|.
CASSESGFRVSPLHF
TGTGCCAGCAGTGAATCGGGATTTAGGGTTTCACCCCTCCACTTT
>TRBJ1-1|TRBV6-4|.|.
CASSDSGLMRATLNTEAFF
TGTGCCAGCAGTGACTCAGGATTGATGAGGGCCACCTTGAACACTGAAGCTTTCTTT
>TRBJ2-2|TRBV7-2|.|.
CASSLDPERANTGELFF
TGTGCCAGCAGCTTAGACCCTGAACGAGCCAACACCGGGGAGCTGTTTTTT
>TRBJ1-2|TRBV5-4|TRBD1|.
CASSLGTGILYGYTF
TGTGCCAGCAGCTTGGGGACAGGGATTCTCTATGGCTACACCTTC
>TRBJ2-7|TRBV4-3|.|.
CASSQDYPGWDEQYF
TGCGCCAGCAGCCAAGATTACCCAGGGTGGGACGAGCAGTACTTC
>TRBJ1-2|TRBV19|.|.
CASSISTTYGYTF
TGTGCCAGTAGTATATCCACAACCTATGGCTACACCTTC
>TRBJ1-3|TRBV18|.|once
CASSPPVSQVSGNTIYF
TGTGCCAGCTCACCACCGGTATCGCAGGTATCCGGAAACACCATATATTTT
>TRBJ2-7|TRBV7-2|.|few
CASSLDGSRDEQYF
TGTGCCAGCAGCTTAGATGGGAGCCGTGACGAGCAGTACTTC
>TRBJ1-5|TRBV7-6|.|.
CASRVTREGQPQHF
TGTGCCAGCCGGGTAACCAGGGAAGGACAGCCCCAGCATTTT
>TRBJ1-1|TRBV19|.|.
CASSIDGRGGHTEAFF
TGTGCCAGTAGTATAGATGGTAGGGGAGGGCACACTGAAGCTTTCTTT
>TRBJ1-1|TRBV2|TRBD1|.
CASSEAGRGATEAFF
TGTGCCAGCAGTGAAGCGGGCAGGGGGGCCACTGAAGCTTTCTTT
>TRBJ1-4|TRBV29-1|.|.
CSVEDGFQEKLFF
TGCAGCGTTGAAGATGGTTTTCAGGAAAAACTGTTTTTT
>TRBJ1-1|TRBV7-7|TRBD1|.
CASSPGTGGEAFF
TGTGCTAGCAGCCCCGGGACAGGTGGTGAAGCTTTCTTT
>TRBJ2-1|TRBV7-7|TRBD2|.
CASSANPGLAGHEQFF
TGTGCCAGCAGCGCAAACCCGGGACTAGCGGGACATGAGCAGTTCTTC
>TRBJ1-1|TRBV7-3|.|.
CASSFSQDHREAFF
TGTGCCAGCAGCTTCTCACAGGACCATCGTGAAGCTTTCTTT
>TRBJ1-2|TRBV11-2|.|once
CASSLEQGGWNYGYTF
TGTGCCAGCAGCTTAGAACAGGGCGGGTGGAACTATGGCTACACCTTC
>TRBJ2-7|TRBV27|TRBD1|.
CASSPSDRASYEQYF
TGTGCCAGCAGTCCTTCTGACAGGGCTTCCTACGAGCAGTACTTC
>TRBJ1-6|TRBV7-6|.|once
CASSLAGAGSSYNSPLHF
TGTGCCAGCAGCTTAGCGGGGGCAGGGAGCTCCTATAATTCACCCCTCCACTTT
>TRBJ1-2|TRBV5-5|.|.
CASSPTISDSLFYGYTF
TGTGCCAGCAGCCCTACTATCTCTGACAGTCTATTCTATGGCTACACCTTC
>TRBJ1-1|TRBV5-4|.|.
CASSVVNTEAFF
TGTGCCAGCAGCGTCGTAAACACTGAAGCTTTCTTT
>TRBJ2-1|TRBV27|TRBD1|.
CASKGTGGSNEQFF
TGTGCCAGCAAAGGGACAGGGGGGTCCAATGAGCAGTTCTTC
>TRBJ1-5|TRBV7-6|.|.
CASSSAGEGVNQPQHF
TGTGCCAGCAGCTCCGCGGGGGAGGGGGTCAATCAGCCCCAGCATTTT
>TRBJ1-1|TRBV23-1|TRBD1|.
CARGADRDGEAFF
TGCGCCAGGGGGGCCGACAGGGACGGTGAAGCTTTCTTT
>TRBJ2-5|TRBV29-1|.|.
CSVYPVLETQYF
TGCAGCGTTTACCCGGTCTTAGAGACCCAGTACTTC
>TRBJ2-5|TRBV13|.|.
CASRDGYSGRAETQYF
TGTGCCAGCAGGGATGGGTATAGCGGACGGGCAGAGACCCAGTACTTC
>TRBJ1-2|TRBV7-9|.|.
CASSPGQYGYTF
TGTGCCAGCAGCCCCGGACAGTATGGCTACACCTTC
>TRBJ1-3|TRBV4-3|.|.
CASSQVNPRAALSGNTIYF
TGCGCCAGCAGCCAAGTGAATCCGAGGGCCGCGTTATCTGGAAACACCATATATTTT
>TRBJ2-7|TRBV19|TRBD1|.
CASSQTGGYEQYF
TGTGCCAGTAGTCAGACAGGGGGCTACGAGCAGTACTTC
>TRBJ1-3|TRBV7-2|.|.
CASSLVAGVSGNTIYF
TGTGCCAGCAGCTTAGTGGCCGGAGTCTCTGGAAACACCATATATTTT
>TRBJ1-2|TRBV27|TRBD1|.
CASSPFSRGRNYGYTF
TGTGCCAGCAGTCCATTCTCCAGGGGGCGCAACTATGGCTACACCTTC
>TRBJ1-5|TRBV7-6|.|.
CASSLAHRDSNQPQHF
TGTGCCAGCAGCTTAGCGCACAGGGATAGCAATCAGCCCCAGCATTTT
>TRBJ2-1|TRBV7-2|.|.
CASSFRRGLYNEQFF
TGTGCCAGCAGCTTTAGGCGGGGGCTCTACAATGAGCAGTTCTTC
>TRBJ1-6|TRBV6-5|TRBD1|.
CASRTGVSSPLHF
TGTGCCAGCAGAACAGGGGTGAGTTCACCCCTCCACTTT
>TRBJ2-2|TRBV2|.|once
CASSTGSRGSGELFF
TGTGCCAGCAGTACAGGTTCCAGAGGCTCCGGGGAGCTGTTTTTT
>TRBJ1-1|TRBV9|TRBD1|.
CASSARGLDTEAFF
TGTGCCAGCAGCGCAAGGGGGCTTGACACTGAAGCTTTCTTT
>TRBJ2-7|TRBV7-2|.|.
CASSFFTRGPTYEQYF
TGTGCCAGCAGCTTCTTTACTCGCGGGCCTACCTACGAGCAGTACTTC
>TRBJ1-4|TRBV6-5|TRBD1|.
CASSYQRQGSAKLFF
TGTGCCAGCAGTTACCAACGACAGGGGTCGGCAAAACTGTTTTTT
>TRBJ1-1|TRBV9|TRBD1|.
CASSVDLGTATEAFF
TGTGCCAGCAGCGTGGACCTAGGGACAGCCACTGAAGCTTTCTTT
>TRBJ1-2|TRBV5-8|TRBD1|.
CASSLQLGTGFNYGYTF
TGTGCCAGCAGCTTGCAGTTGGGGACAGGCTTTAACTATGGCTACACCTTC
>TRBJ2-7|TRBV13|.|.
CASSLSRGGVRYEQYF
TGTGCCAGCAGCCTCTCCCGCGGCGGGGTAAGGTACGAGCAGTACTTC